This is a list of T cell receptor beta chains from one sample in a study of blood T cell repertoires in COVID-19. The repertoire was sequenced with immunoSEQ multiplex PCR; TCRdb's copy has only in-frame clones and lacks some. The sample includes 200,000 to 250,000 clones, roughly 80% of them seen just once. Source material: peripheral blood. The origin of the receptors is a woman in her 70s with acute or convalescent COVID-19. Each CDR3 is given with its conserved first and last residue. The order of the fields is V gene, clone size, J gene, D gene, CDR3 protein, CDR3 DNA. A D gene is named only where the DNA matches it firmly. Expanded clones get a size class; other rows say once, few or many, or leave the size out.

V: TRBV6-2/TRBV6-3
size: NA
J: TRBJ1-4
D: TRBD1
CDR3: CASSATGTGSYEKLFF
DNA: TGTGCCAGCAGTGCAACCGGGACAGGGTCGTATGAAAAACTGTTTTTT

V: TRBV7-9
size: NA
J: TRBJ1-3
D: TRBD1
CDR3: CASSSPTGQNTIYF
DNA: TGTGCCAGCAGCTCACCGACAGGGCAGAACACCATATATTTT

V: TRBV6-5
size: NA
J: TRBJ1-1
D: NA
CDR3: CATALATLNTEAFF
DNA: TGTGCCACCGCCTTGGCCACGTTGAACACTGAAGCTTTCTTT

V: TRBV5-4
size: NA
J: TRBJ1-5
D: NA
CDR3: CASSLELNQPQHF
DNA: TGTGCCAGCAGCCTCGAGCTAAATCAGCCCCAGCATTTT

V: TRBV2
size: few
J: TRBJ1-2
D: NA
CDR3: CASSEAGYPNYGYTF
DNA: TGTGCCAGCAGTGAGGCAGGCTACCCTAACTATGGCTACACCTTC

V: TRBV7-2
size: NA
J: TRBJ2-1
D: TRBD2
CDR3: CASSAERGGYNEQFF
DNA: TGTGCCAGCAGCGCAGAGCGGGGGGGCTACAATGAGCAGTTCTTC

V: TRBV5-1
size: NA
J: TRBJ2-3
D: TRBD1
CDR3: CASSPGQETDTQYF
DNA: TGCGCCAGCAGCCCCGGACAGGAAACAGATACGCAGTATTTT

V: TRBV7-9
size: NA
J: TRBJ1-1
D: NA
CDR3: CASSSSGNTEAFF
DNA: TGTGCCAGCAGCTCGAGCGGGAACACTGAAGCTTTCTTT

V: TRBV15
size: NA
J: TRBJ1-1
D: NA
CDR3: CATSSPSRGNEAFF
DNA: TGTGCCACCAGCAGCCCGAGCCGCGGGAATGAAGCTTTCTTT

V: TRBV6-5
size: NA
J: TRBJ2-6
D: NA
CDR3: CASNRDNSGANVLTF
DNA: TGTGCCAGCAACCGAGACAACTCTGGGGCCAACGTCCTGACTTTC

V: TRBV7-6
size: NA
J: TRBJ1-1
D: NA
CDR3: CASSLGQRNTEAFF
DNA: TGTGCCAGCAGCTTAGGACAGAGAAACACTGAAGCTTTCTTT

V: TRBV5-1
size: NA
J: TRBJ2-1
D: TRBD2
CDR3: CASSLEVAGYNEQFF
DNA: TGCGCCAGCAGCTTGGAAGTAGCGGGGTACAATGAGCAGTTCTTC

V: TRBV19
size: NA
J: TRBJ1-1
D: TRBD1
CDR3: CASSNQGQIVNTEAFF
DNA: TGTGCCAGTAGTAATCAGGGACAGATAGTGAACACTGAAGCTTTCTTT

V: TRBV7-2
size: NA
J: TRBJ1-2
D: TRBD1
CDR3: CASSFFTPGQHGYTF
DNA: TGTGCCAGCAGCTTTTTTACCCCGGGACAGCATGGCTACACCTTC

V: TRBV4-1
size: NA
J: TRBJ2-5
D: NA
CDR3: CASSPSSRNSRETQYF
DNA: TGCGCCAGCAGCCCCTCTTCGAGGAACTCCAGAGAGACCCAGTACTTC

V: TRBV28
size: NA
J: TRBJ2-7
D: NA
CDR3: CASSLQSYEQYF
DNA: TGTGCCAGCAGTCTCCAGTCCTACGAGCAGTACTTC

V: TRBV5-5
size: NA
J: TRBJ1-1
D: NA
CDR3: CASSLSRDTEAFF
DNA: TGTGCCAGCAGCTTGTCCAGGGACACTGAAGCTTTCTTT

V: TRBV19
size: NA
J: TRBJ2-7
D: NA
CDR3: CASSRDSGYEQYF
DNA: TGTGCCAGTAGCCGGGACTCTGGCTACGAGCAGTACTTC

V: TRBV5-1
size: few
J: TRBJ1-3
D: TRBD1
CDR3: CASSLGDSNSGNTIYF
DNA: TGCGCCAGCAGCTTGGGGGACAGTAACTCTGGAAACACCATATATTTT

V: TRBV3-1/TRBV3-2
size: NA
J: TRBJ1-3
D: NA
CDR3: CASSQGGGIGNTIYF
DNA: TGTGCCAGCAGCCAAGGGGGCGGGATTGGAAACACCATATATTTT

V: TRBV5-1
size: few
J: TRBJ1-4
D: TRBD1
CDR3: CASSVGQGEEKLFF
DNA: TGCGCCAGCAGCGTGGGACAGGGAGAAGAAAAACTGTTTTTT

V: TRBV7-6
size: many
J: TRBJ1-6
D: NA
CDR3: CASSSSDSVNSPLHF
DNA: TGTGCCAGCAGCTCCTCCGACAGTGTTAATTCACCCCTCCACTTT

V: TRBV30
size: NA
J: TRBJ1-6
D: NA
CDR3: CAWSMSTRNNSPLHF
DNA: TGTGCCTGGAGTATGTCCACCAGGAATAATTCACCCCTCCACTTT

V: TRBV5-1
size: few
J: TRBJ2-3
D: NA
CDR3: CASSLDGRSTDTQYF
DNA: TGCGCCAGCAGCTTGGATGGGCGCAGCACAGATACGCAGTATTTT

V: TRBV4-2
size: few
J: TRBJ1-6
D: TRBD1
CDR3: CASSQAGTGNSPLHF
DNA: TGTGCCAGCAGCCAAGCCGGGACAGGGAATTCACCCCTCCACTTT

V: TRBV4-2
size: NA
J: TRBJ2-3
D: NA
CDR3: CASSQDGAKTDTQYF
DNA: TGTGCCAGCAGCCAAGATGGGGCGAAAACAGATACGCAGTATTTT

V: TRBV3-1/TRBV3-2
size: NA
J: TRBJ1-4
D: NA
CDR3: CASSRYSRGEKLFF
DNA: TGTGCCAGCAGCCGTTACAGTCGGGGTGAAAAACTGTTTTTT

V: TRBV11-2
size: NA
J: TRBJ1-1
D: NA
CDR3: CASSLNPPGIMNTEAFF
DNA: TGTGCCAGCAGCTTAAACCCTCCCGGGATCATGAACACTGAAGCTTTCTTT

V: TRBV30
size: NA
J: TRBJ2-1
D: NA
CDR3: CAWNQGSSNEQFF
DNA: TGTGCCTGGAATCAGGGGTCATCCAATGAGCAGTTCTTC

V: TRBV2
size: NA
J: TRBJ2-5
D: TRBD1
CDR3: CASRVGTGSRETQYF
DNA: TGTGCCAGCAGGGTTGGGACAGGGTCTCGAGAGACCCAGTACTTC

V: TRBV5-1
size: NA
J: TRBJ1-1
D: NA
CDR3: CASSYTGDTEAFF
DNA: TGCGCCAGCAGCTATACAGGTGACACTGAAGCTTTCTTT

V: TRBV18
size: NA
J: TRBJ1-1
D: NA
CDR3: CASSPRRQENTEAFF
DNA: TGTGCCAGCTCACCACGCCGACAGGAGAACACTGAAGCTTTCTTT

V: TRBV5-4
size: NA
J: TRBJ1-2
D: NA
CDR3: CASSLGLTGDYGYTF
DNA: TGTGCCAGCAGCTTGGGCCTTACAGGAGACTATGGCTACACCTTC

V: TRBV5-6
size: few
J: TRBJ1-4
D: TRBD1
CDR3: CASSPGQGAPNEKLFF
DNA: TGTGCCAGCAGCCCTGGGCAGGGGGCGCCTAATGAAAAACTGTTTTTT

V: TRBV3-1/TRBV3-2
size: NA
J: TRBJ1-1
D: TRBD1
CDR3: CASSQLTGAETEAFF
DNA: TGTGCCAGCAGCCAGCTTACAGGGGCAGAGACTGAAGCTTTCTTT